This TCR beta chain was captured by sequencing in a study of shared clonotypes between healthy human individuals. The germline CDR1 and CDR2 sequences are SNHLY and FYNNEI. The CDR3 spans 18 residues. With 4 bases clipped from V and 2 bases from J, the junction kept 14 bases outside the gene matches. Here immunoSEQ multiplex PCR was the method, and the copy in TCRdb shows in-frame clones only, minus some. The sample has fewer than 400,000 clones, 74% seen once. The sequence was obtained from a man aged 25-45 years in good health. The chain is built from TRBV2 and TRBJ2-3; 8 bases are shared with TRBD2. The sample consisted of memory CD4+ T cells sorted from blood. Regarding subset: CD45RA-negative fraction. DNA for the CDR3: TGTGCCAGCAGTGTATCGGCGGGAGGACCTTTGGACACAGATACGCAGTATTTT. This codes for CASSVSAGGPLDTDTQYF.